The TCR beta chain described here comes from a study of cytomegalovirus exposure and HLA in healthy donors (dated by TCRdb to between 2016 and 2019). As for the study more broadly: An earlier analysis of 587 of the donors reported 250 to 300 Gb of sequence data and around 100 million unique TCR beta sequences obtained from roughly 170 million T cells. To predict cytomegalovirus infection status, the study brought together high-throughput TCR immunosequencing, statistical association of individual TCRs with disease status, and machine learning. All discovery cohort repertoires had been generated using a single sequencing platform. Approximately 300 gigabases of sequencing data and roughly 81 million unique TCR sequences made up an early release that covered approximately 700 HLA-typed donors. Rather than drawing on any new phenotypic data, the later analysis identified candidate immune exposures from TCR beta sequences and the way those sequences occurred across donors. The number of typed donors differed by locus: roughly 620-640 for A, B, C, DRB1 and DQB1; roughly 510 for DQA1; approximately 600 for DPA1; and about 450 for DPB1. The study aimed to test whether signatures of past pathogen exposure could be identified by cataloging public T cell receptors. A separate validation cohort of some 130 different subjects was used in addition to the roughly 700-subject first cohort. To study patterns of TCR occurrence, a later analysis re-analyzed previously published TCR beta repertoires from around 670 donors and added high-resolution HLA genotyping. Donor age, sex, ethnicity and CMV serostatus were compiled alongside the repertoire data. Among roughly 400 genotyped donors of the cohort, an average of 235,054 unique TCR beta nucleotide sequences were sequenced per donor, 15% to 20% of them non-productive. Among the roughly 410 genotyped donors, approximately 81% belonged to the genetic ancestry cluster associated with self-reported Caucasian donors. HLA typing included class I and class II loci at four-digit resolution. The T cell repertoires of several hundred subjects were profiled by immunosequencing and related to cytomegalovirus serostatus. An earlier analysis of 587 of the donors used high-throughput TCR beta sequencing to judge whether each TCR beta V gene segment behaved as functional or pseudogenic. In a later genetic analysis, genome-wide SNP genotypes for about 55% of the roughly 700 donors were used, and that subset was treated as a discovery cohort. Roughly five DR-DQ haplotypes were treated as single units for association and clustering because of strong linkage in the cohort. General study outcomes and caveats: Most TCR sequences were observed very rarely across donors, whereas some public TCRs were present in many individuals. Assigning TCR associations to individual alleles was difficult when HLA alleles, especially DR and DQ, strongly co-occurred. The study listed around 160 TCR beta chains as associated with cytomegalovirus. Because counts were too low, seventeen rarely observed V segments, including chromosome 9 orphons, were excluded from the earlier analysis of about 500 of the donors. Linkage disequilibrium might explain the correlated functional status among segregating V segments, but an unknown experimental factor could not be ruled out. Most CMV-associated TCR beta chains appeared to be HLA-restricted in a later analysis, and the HLA associations seemed to be driven largely by CMV exposure. In a later analysis, more than 15,000 TCR beta sequences were associated with specific HLA alleles at a false discovery rate of 0.05. Cytomegalovirus status was reported to be diagnosed by the classifier with high specificity and sensitivity in both the original and validation cohorts. Some IMGT-functional V segments, including TRBV6-2 and TRBV6-3, could not be distinguished by the 87-base-pair reads and were therefore excluded. A further reported finding was that TCR beta sequences accurately predicted the HLA-A and HLA-B alleles for most subjects in the first cohort. A cluster of highly shared sequence variants was judged likely to be a technical artifact of the sequencing pipeline. Compared with equally common non-associated chains, HLA-associated TCR beta chains in a later analysis were more clonally expanded and had lower generation probabilities. An association between a missense DCLRE1C variant and V-gene and J-gene trimming of TCR beta chains was found in a later genetic analysis and replicated in an independent cohort. Sequencing depth was assumed to be roughly uniform across donors in the presence/absence analyses, though that assumption may not hold. According to the authors, the approach could potentially be generalized to other disease states and immunological phenotypes. According to a later analysis, TCR association rates differed among HLA loci, with DRB1 alleles showing the most associated TCRs and HLA-C alleles showing the fewest. An earlier analysis of 450 to 750 of the donors showed that most TCR beta V segments appeared in productive rearrangements either about 87% or about 30% of the time, which broadly matched IMGT annotations. Several of the top co-occurrence clusters appeared to be linked to parvovirus B19, influenza, CMV and Epstein-Barr virus, according to a later analysis. Because HLA typing was missing for some donors at each locus, association tests included only the typed subset. In a later genetic analysis, fewer N-insertions in productive TCRs were reported among donors in an Asian-associated ancestry cluster than the roughly 670-donor mean. A few of the identified cytomegalovirus-associated TCR beta chains were confirmed in vitro to be specific for cytomegalovirus antigens. Immune exposure information for the cohort was limited to CMV serostatus. Only TCR beta chains were sequenced in this cohort, and the absence of alpha or paired-chain data limited detectable features.

As to this clone: Its antigen is still unknown. Per-base qualities were not stored, and no clone one base away is much larger.

The cohort consisted of 650 to 700 healthy bone marrow donors. At the time of sampling, every cohort member was nominally healthy, though immune exposures that went unrecorded were likely present. The donor was CMV seropositive and belonged to the group of more than 250 seropositive cohort members. A peripheral blood sample was provided by each donor, and peripheral blood mononuclear cells were used for TCR beta sequencing. The Qiagen DNeasy Blood Extraction Kit was used to extract genomic DNA from the blood cell samples. The method behind the library was the immunoSEQ multiplex PCR assay. A mixture of 60 forward primers for TCR Vbeta segments and 13 reverse primers for TCR Jbeta segments was used in the multiplex PCR. Amplification of the CDR3 region of rearranged TCR beta genes was performed with a multiplex PCR assay on genomic DNA. The amplified TCR beta libraries were sequenced on the Illumina HiSeq System as 87-base-pair reads. The study's own analysis went as follows. A later analysis tallied roughly 76 million unique TCR beta chains across the 666 repertoires, and approximately 9.9 million of those chains were shared by two or more donors. To remove PCR and sequencing errors, raw reads were error-corrected and collapsed into unique sequences using a nearest-neighbor algorithm that merged closely related sequences. Alignment of CDR3 sequences to IMGT reference sequences was used to assign V, D and J gene segments. For a sequence to be retained, a match of at least six nucleotides was required to both a V gene segment and a J gene segment. A rearrangement was called productive if the CDR3 had no stop codons and remained in frame with V and J, and every other rearrangement was called non-productive. Following IMGT convention, CDR3 was defined as the stretch from the second conserved V-encoded cysteine to the conserved J-encoded phenylalanine. In an earlier analysis of approximately 500 of the donors, sequences lacking an unambiguous match to a single V gene segment were excluded. In an earlier analysis of a few hundred of the donors, V segments were called functional above 56.7% productive rearrangements and were called segregating when the between-donor standard deviation exceeded 5%. To diagnose cytomegalovirus status from the catalog of TCR beta chain sequences, a statistical classification framework was built. In a later analysis, TCR nucleotide sequences were compared against IMGT/GENE-DB human TR gene sequences so that V and J genes could be assigned. The TCRdist pipeline was used in a later analysis to assign CDR3 sequences and most-parsimonious VDJ recombination scenarios. In a later analysis, each TCR beta chain was defined by its CDR3 amino acid sequence together with its V-gene family, and reads without a unique V-gene family were excluded. To address suspected cross-contamination and a sequencing artifact, a later analysis removed several hundred highly shared, low-generation-probability nucleotide sequences. For each public chain, a later analysis derived a clonal expansion index from normalized ranks of inferred template counts within each repertoire. In a later analysis, generation probabilities were computed using a VDJ recombination model fitted to out-of-frame rearrangements, and the results were checked against IGoR. Hypergeometric tests were used in a later analysis to score TCR-TCR, TCR-HLA and TCR-CMV co-occurrence, with a repertoire-size bias correction applied to the TCR pairs. False discovery rates were estimated in a later analysis by permuting HLA or CMV assignments 20 times. In a later analysis, co-occurring TCRs were grouped using DBSCAN, with TCRdist sequence similarity added in when clustering inside HLA-allele-positive subsets. Repertoires with fewer than 30,000 or more than 120,000 public chains, plus five repertoires with anomalous nucleotide sharing, were excluded from co-occurrence clustering. In its TCRdb copy, this immuneACCESS table keeps in-frame sequences only and misses some clones. Where compared with another copy, unresolved V genes explain less than half of these, and the others have no known cause. V, J and clone size were drawn from that table, and D and trimming were deduced from the DNA. In all, the sample holds fewer than 120,000 clones, and more than 65% of those were seen once. The ten biggest clones cover 5% to 8% of the sample.

V loses 5 bases at its end and J loses 6 bases; junction bases beyond the gene matches: 17. Including cysteine and phenylalanine, the CDR3 has 17 amino acids. Only the CDR3 region is kept as DNA, spanning 51 bases read in frame from base 1. Taken from the germline V gene, the CDR1 and CDR2 loops are MGHDK and SYGVNS. The sequence derives from a man in his thirties or forties in good health and CMV-seropositive. Sequenced input: PBMCs. The sequence is built from TRBV25-1 and TRBJ2-3; the central 7 bases match TRBD1. The CDR3 amino acid sequence is: CASSKTRTGLRLDTQYF. The bases are TGTGCCAGCAGTAAGACCCGGACAGGCTTAAGATTGGATACGCAGTATTTT. Reference TRBV25-1 and TRBJ2-3 genes cover what lies past the CDR3, so the full variable domain is EADIYQTPRYLVIGTGKKITLECSQTMGHDKMYWYQQDPGMELHLIHYSYGVNSTEKGDLSSESTVSRIRTEHFPLTLESARPSHTSQYLCASSKTRTGLRLDTQYFGPGTRLTVL.